The 6 T cell receptor beta chains below all came from one sample that was sequenced in a study of blood T cells in healthy people across ages. Then a second PCR, running roughly 7 to 12 cycles, was carried out with a sample-barcoded 5' primer and a J-beta primer mix. TCRdb reprocessed the 5' RACE reads with MiXCR, giving one entry per CDR3 protein. The sample has hundreds of thousands of distinct CDR3 sequences, 40% to 45% seen once. The sample comprised blood. The receptors come from an older man in good health.

The chain uses TRBV6-2 or TRBV6-3 and TRBJ2-1, with 7 nucleotides matching TRBD2. V was pared by 7 bases and J by 7 bases, with 13 bases of the junction left unmatched. Germline-derived CDR1 and CDR2 are MNHEY and SVGEGT. The CDR3 contains 15 residues. The CDR3 loop reads CASTLDQYSGNEQFF. For the CDR3, the DNA is TGTGCCAGCACCTTGGACCAATATAGCGGGAATGAGCAGTTCTTC.

V gene TRBV20-1 combines with J gene TRBJ1-1, with D tentatively TRBD1 (5 bases). The germline V gene encodes CDR1 DFQATT and CDR2 SNEGSKA (reference sequence). This CDR3 is 14 amino acids long. The ends were cut back, 0 bases at V and 4 bases at J, with 12 bases in the middle. This CDR3 is CSAREEGRGTEAFF. DNA for the CDR3: TGCAGTGCTAGAGAGGAGGGAAGGGGCACTGAAGCTTTCTTT.

The genes are TRBV20-1 and TRBJ2-2, with D possibly TRBD1 on 6 matching bases. Trimming stripped 4 bases from V and 0 bases from J, with 9 bases between. From germline, CDR1 is DFQATT and CDR2 SNEGSKA (reference sequence). The CDR3 totals 14 residues. CDR3 in amino acids: CSAKDRSNTGELFF. The CDR3 DNA reads TGCAGTGCTAAAGACAGGTCGAACACCGGGGAGCTGTTTTTT.

CDR3 amino acids: CASSNNQETQFF. The CDR3 DNA reads as TGTGCCAGCAGCAACAACCAAGAGACCCAGTTCTTC. The V and J genes are TRBV6-2 or TRBV6-3 and TRBJ2-5; no firm D call. The J call is uncertain, as TRBJ2-1 better fits the DNA end. This CDR3 is built from 12 residues. Looked up from germline, CDR1 is MNHEY and CDR2 is SVGEGT.

The chain links TRBV6-4 to TRBJ1-2, with 7 bases identical to TRBD1. Germline V gene data show CDR1 as MRHNA and CDR2 as SNTAGT. Trimming took 9 bases from V and 3 from J; bases not matched to a gene: 10. This CDR3 is built from 14 residues. The chain's CDR3 is CARVDRREDYGYTF. Written as DNA, the CDR3 is TGTGCCAGGGTGGACAGGCGTGAGGACTATGGCTACACCTTC.

As to this clonotype: A read error may be the cause here, since a much bigger clone is one base away. The chain combines TRBV6-2 or TRBV6-3 with TRBJ2-7; perhaps TRBD2 as D (6 bases). The length of the CDR3 is 13 residues. Trimming took 7 bases from V and 10 from J, leaving 20 bases between them. Germline CDR1 MNHEY, CDR2 SVGEGT. The CDR3 DNA is TGTGCCAGCAACCTTACTAGCTACGGATCCCAGTACTTC. It yields the protein CASNLTSYGSQYF.